This T cell receptor (beta chain) was identified during a study of cytomegalovirus exposure and HLA in healthy donors. Study-wide results and limits: Indistinguishable V segments such as TRBV6-2 and TRBV6-3 were excluded. Presence/absence analyses supposed approximately even sequencing depth among donors. Three chains linked to CMV were shown in vitro to be specific for CMV antigens.

With 60 Vbeta and 13 Jbeta primers, the PCR was carried out. Sequencing was performed with immunoSEQ multiplex PCR; in TCRdb, only in-frame clones are kept and a portion is missing. The sample shows 150,000 or so clones, around 75% of them seen only once. This CDR3 region has 16 residues. The germline CDR1 and CDR2 sequences are MNHEY and SVGAGI. V was clipped by 2 bases and J by 7 bases; unmatched bases: 5. Points on this clone: Its antigen is unknown.

The V call is TRBV6-5, the J call TRBJ2-1; 13 bases are a match to TRBD2. The sample comprised PBMCs. The TCR was taken from a young man in good health and CMV-seropositive. The CDR3 region is CASSYVTSGRGNEQFF. The CDR3 DNA is TGTGCCAGCAGTTACGTCACTAGCGGGAGGGGTAATGAGCAGTTCTTC.